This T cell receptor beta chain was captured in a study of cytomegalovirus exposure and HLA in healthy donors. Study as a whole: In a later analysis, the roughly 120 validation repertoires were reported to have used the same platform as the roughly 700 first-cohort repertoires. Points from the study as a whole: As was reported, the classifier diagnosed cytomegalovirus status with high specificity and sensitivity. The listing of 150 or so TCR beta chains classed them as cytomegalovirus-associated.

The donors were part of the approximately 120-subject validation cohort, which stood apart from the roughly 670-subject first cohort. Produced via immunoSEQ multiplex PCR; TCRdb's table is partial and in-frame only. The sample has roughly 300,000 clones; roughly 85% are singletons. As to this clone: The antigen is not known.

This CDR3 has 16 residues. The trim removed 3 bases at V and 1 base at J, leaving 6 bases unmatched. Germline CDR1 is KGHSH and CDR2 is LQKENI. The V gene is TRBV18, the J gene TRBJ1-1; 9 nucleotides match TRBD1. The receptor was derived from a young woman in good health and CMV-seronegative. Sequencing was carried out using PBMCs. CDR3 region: CASSPWTGVGNTEAFF. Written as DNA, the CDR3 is TGTGCCAGCTCACCTTGGACAGGGGTCGGGAACACTGAAGCTTTCTTT. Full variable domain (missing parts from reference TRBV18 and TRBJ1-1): NAGVMQNPRHLVRRRGQEARLRCSPMKGHSHVYWYRQLPEEGLKFMVYLQKENIIDESGMPKERFSAEFPKEGPSILRIQQVVRGDSAAYFCASSPWTGVGNTEAFFGQGTRLTVV.